This T cell receptor (beta chain) came from a study of blood T cell repertoires in COVID-19. Background on the study: From the United States, Italy and Spain came samples of acute and convalescent COVID-19. T cells, B-cell-depleted T cells, or PBMCs provided the cDNA or gDNA that served as material.

Original processing notes: Estimation of nucleated cell counts was performed using reference gene primer amplification. The repertoire was sequenced with immunoSEQ multiplex PCR; TCRdb's copy has only in-frame clones and lacks some. V and J calls plus clone size are reproduced from that table; the DNA served to infer D and trimming. The sample has a few hundred thousand clones, roughly 84% seen once. CDR1 is LGHNA, CDR2 YNFKEQ, per germline. V dropped 4 bases and J dropped 4 bases, with 16 bases sitting between them. The CDR3 spans 15 residues. This chain uses TRBV4-2 with TRBJ1-2, with TRBD1 as a possible D gene (6 bases). Specimen: peripheral blood. This clonotype originated in a human donor with COVID-19, enrolled during active disease. The donor label of this sample is uncertain. CDR3 DNA sequence: TGTGCCAGCAGCCCTCTCCAGGGGCCGGGCTATGGCTACACCTTC. This codes for CASSPLQGPGYGYTF.